This entry lists 29 T cell receptor beta chains sequenced from one sample in a study of Ad26.COV2.S vaccination and SARS-CoV-2 variants. Profiling relied on immunoSEQ multiplex PCR, and the TCRdb table lists in-frame clones only, not all of them. The table shows about 320,000 clones, with 85% to 90% occurring only once. Treatment: around 19 received Ad26.COV2.S at low or high dose, single or two shots; roughly five received placebo; per-sample allocation not given. The samples date from day 63 after the first vaccine or placebo injection. The sample was peripheral blood, taken in a trial of Ad26.COV2.S vaccine versus placebo. These receptors were collected from a person between 18 and 59 years old who received the Ad26.COV2.S COVID-19 vaccine or a placebo.

The gene calls are TRBV4-3 and TRBJ2-3; 9 bases agree with TRBD2. Germline lookup yields CDR1 LGHNA and CDR2 YSLEER. Trimming removed 5 bases from V and 7 bases from J; junction bases left unmatched: 16. The CDR3 extends over 17 amino acids. This chain's CDR3 is CASSFGLASDGRNTQYF. In DNA, the CDR3 is TGCGCCAGCAGCTTTGGACTAGCGTCTGATGGTAGGAATACGCAGTATTTT.

J is TRBJ1-3 and V is TRBV11-2; D is possibly TRBD1 (5 bases). The V and J ends lost 4 bases and 2 bases respectively, with 12 bases between them. This CDR3 is 15 amino acids long. Germline V gives CDR1 SGHAT, CDR2 FQNNGV. CDR3 DNA: TGTGCCAGCAGCTCACGGGGGGTTACTGGAAACACCATATATTTT. Translation: CASSSRGVTGNTIYF.

The V and J genes are TRBV13 and TRBJ1-1, with D unclear. Germline-derived CDR1 and CDR2 are PRHDT and FYEKMQ (reference sequence). The CDR3 is 15 residues long. Trimming cost V 7 bases and J 1 base, with 16 bases left between them. CDR3 protein: CASTPRAGKNTEAFF. CDR3 in DNA: TGTGCCAGCACCCCCCGGGCCGGTAAGAACACTGAAGCTTTCTTT.

The gene calls are TRBV6-1 and TRBJ1-6; D not certain. CDR3 size: 15 residues. Germline CDR1 reads MNHNS; CDR2 reads SASEGT. Trimming stripped 3 bases from V and 9 bases from J, with 15 bases between. In nucleotides, the CDR3 is TGTGCCAGCAGTGATACCCGTCAGGTTGCTTCACCCCTCCACTTT. Protein: CASSDTRQVASPLHF.

V and J are TRBV9 and TRBJ2-1; possible D gene TRBD2, 8 bases. The CDR3 runs 15 residues. Deletions cut 7 bases from V and 1 base from J, with 15 bases between. Germline CDR1 is SGDLS and CDR2 is YYNGEE. Here the CDR3 reads CASGGGTDSYNEQFF. The CDR3 DNA follows: TGTGCCAGCGGCGGGGGGACAGATTCCTACAATGAGCAGTTCTTC.

This clone was seen a handful of times. This rearrangement joins TRBV7-7 to TRBJ1-1; TRBD1 matches 7 bases. Germline CDR1 reads SSHAT; CDR2 reads FNYEAQ (reference sequence). This CDR3 has 13 amino acids. J was trimmed by 5 bases and V by 5 bases; bases with no gene match: 5. As DNA, the CDR3 is TGTGCCAGCAGCCAGGACAGGACAACTGAAGCTTTCTTT. This codes for CASSQDRTTEAFF.

CDR3 nucleotides: TGTGCCAGCAGCGCGGGACAGGGAACCTACGAGCAGTACTTC. Its translation: CASSAGQGTYEQYF. The chain uses TRBV9 and TRBJ2-7; TRBD1 agrees at 9 bases. Germline trimming cut 3 bases from V and 2 bases from J; bases unmatched to any gene: 3. Germline CDR1 is SGDLS and CDR2 is YYNGEE. The CDR3 runs 14 residues. Supplemented by reference TRBV9 and TRBJ2-7, the full variable domain reads DSGVTQTPKHLITATGQRVTLRCSPRSGDLSVYWYQQSLDQGLQFLIQYYNGEERAKGNILERFSAQQFPDLHSELNLSSLELGDSALYFCASSAGQGTYEQYFGPGTRLTVT.

CDR3 sequence (DNA): TGTGCCAGCAGCCCCCCGGGACAGGGGCCCGGGGAGCTGTTTTTT. The encoded protein is CASSPPGQGPGELFF. The gene calls are TRBV7-6 and TRBJ2-2, with 10 bases lining up with TRBD1. Germline V gene data show CDR1 as SGHVS and CDR2 as FNYEAQ. The CDR3 consists of 15 residues. J was trimmed by 6 bases and V by 5 bases; bases with no gene match: 6.

In its sample, this clone was seen once. The chain links TRBV4-1 to TRBJ1-5; D gene unclear. Between the trimmed V and J ends, which lost 1 base and 7 bases, there was a span of 11 bases. The CDR3 loop spans 14 amino acids. Germline V gene sequence: CDR1 MGHRA, CDR2 YSYEKL. The CDR3 is CASSQVGSWQPQHF. The CDR3 DNA follows: TGCGCCAGCAGCCAAGTAGGGAGCTGGCAGCCCCAGCATTTT.

The rearrangement joins TRBV2 to TRBJ1-1; tentative D call: TRBD1 (5 bases). Trimming removed 6 bases from V and 1 base from J, with 12 bases in between. Germline V gene lookup returns CDR1 SNHLY and CDR2 FYNNEI. CDR3 size: 14 residues. The CDR3 DNA is TGTGCCAGCAGACGGGTCGGGGGGAACACTGAAGCTTTCTTT. It translates to CASRRVGGNTEAFF.

The gene calls are TRBV19 and TRBJ2-2; 7 nucleotides align to TRBD1. Germline CDR1 and CDR2: LNHDA and SQIVND (reference sequence). The CDR3 contains 16 residues. V dropped 9 bases and J dropped 1; count of bases not matched to a gene: 11. The CDR3 here is CASPGQFPLNTGELFF. The CDR3 DNA reads TGTGCCAGCCCGGGACAGTTCCCCTTGAACACCGGGGAGCTGTTTTTT.

This chain uses TRBV11-2 with TRBJ2-2; maybe TRBD1 (5 bases). The CDR3 sequence is 18 residues long. The V gene's germline CDR1 is SGHAT and CDR2 FQNNGV. V dropped 0 bases and J dropped 0 bases, with 14 bases sitting between them. The DNA for the CDR3 is TGTGCCAGCAGCTTAGATACATACAGGCTACCGAACACCGGGGAGCTGTTTTTT. Amino acid sequence: CASSLDTYRLPNTGELFF.

The rearrangement joins TRBV3-1 (or the pseudogene TRBV3-2) to TRBJ1-3, with D possibly matching TRBD1 (5 bases). The V gene's germline CDR1 is LGHDT and CDR2 YNNKEL (reference sequence). V lost 1 base and J lost 9, with 10 bases in between. This CDR3 has 13 amino acids. This CDR3 is CASSQVTGGTIYF. In nucleotides, the CDR3 is TGTGCCAGCAGCCAAGTTACGGGGGGCACCATATATTTT.

The V and J genes are TRBV11-2 and TRBJ2-2; D gene ambiguous. Germline lookup yields CDR1 SGHAT and CDR2 FQNNGV. The CDR3 is made up of 15 amino acids. The V and J ends lost 0 bases and 5 bases respectively, with 10 bases between them. CDR3 coding DNA: TGTGCCAGCAGCTTAGATGGGCGAAGGACCGGGGAGCTGTTTTTT. It codes for CASSLDGRRTGELFF.

The table lists this clone with a few counts. V usage is TRBV5-1 and J usage is TRBJ1-2; D is unresolved. With 0 bases removed from V and 8 bases from J, the gap between germline ends came to 14 bases. Germline CDR1 SGHRS, CDR2 YFSETQ. The CDR3 is made up of 14 amino acids. DNA of the CDR3: TGCGCCAGCAGCTTGGCCGGACGGGATACGGGCTACACCTTC. This encodes CASSLAGRDTGYTF.

The chain recombines TRBV20-1 with TRBJ2-3; 9 nucleotides align to TRBD2. This CDR3 region has 16 residues. The junction had 11 bases not matched to a gene; V was cut back by 3 bases and J by 4 bases. Germline lookup yields CDR1 DFQATT and CDR2 SNEGSKA (reference sequence). The CDR3 protein is CSASPLGGGVADTQYF. The CDR3 DNA sequence: TGCAGTGCTAGTCCCCTCGGCGGGGGGGTTGCAGATACGCAGTATTTT.

The chain combines TRBV7-9 with TRBJ2-1, with D unclear. V was shortened by 6 bases and J by 1 base, with 10 bases between the two germline ends. The CDR3 loop spans 14 amino acids. Germline V gives CDR1 SEHNR, CDR2 FQNEAQ (reference sequence). CDR3: CASSGVRSYNEQFF. As DNA, the CDR3 is TGTGCCAGCAGTGGGGTTAGGTCCTACAATGAGCAGTTCTTC. Combining the CDR3 with reference TRBV7-9 and TRBJ2-1 gives the whole variable domain DTGVSQNPRHKITKRGQNVTFRCDPISEHNRLYWYRQTLGQGPEFLTYFQNEAQLEKSRLLSDRFSAERPKGSFSTLEIQRTEQGDSAMYLCASSGVRSYNEQFFGPGTRLTVL.

The J gene is TRBJ2-5, the V gene TRBV27; 14 bases line up with TRBD2. The CDR3 totals 16 residues. V dropped 2 bases and J dropped 4; count of bases not matched to a gene: 3. Germline V gene sequence: CDR1 MNHEY, CDR2 SMNVEV (reference sequence). CDR3 sequence reads: CASSLRTSGGPETQYF. Here the CDR3 DNA reads TGTGCCAGCAGTTTAAGGACTAGCGGGGGGCCAGAGACCCAGTACTTC.

The chain employs TRBV6-5 and TRBJ1-1; tentative D call: TRBD1 (6 bases). The CDR3 sequence is 14 residues long. Germline V gene lookup returns CDR1 MNHEY and CDR2 SVGAGI. Between the trimmed V and J ends, which lost 6 bases and 1 base, there was a span of 12 bases. The CDR3 reads CASRVRGGNTEAFF. CDR3 sequence (DNA): TGTGCCAGCAGGGTCAGGGGTGGGAACACTGAAGCTTTCTTT.

This sequence joins TRBV3-1 (or the pseudogene TRBV3-2) and TRBJ2-3, with TRBD2 matching over 8 bases. Germline V gene sequence: CDR1 LGHDT, CDR2 YNNKEL (reference sequence). The CDR3 covers 14 residues. Trimming took 9 bases from V and 6 from J; bases not matched to a gene: 11. CDR3 nucleotides: TGTGCCAGTTCCGATCGGGGGGGCCCGGATACGCAGTATTTT. This translates into CASSDRGGPDTQYF.

V and J are TRBV9 and TRBJ1-3; TRBD1 is a possible D gene (6 bases). V was pared by 0 bases and J by 4 bases, with 11 bases between. The CDR3 sequence is 15 residues long. The germline V gene encodes CDR1 SGDLS and CDR2 YYNGEE. The CDR3 reads CASSVGGASGNTIYF. The CDR3 DNA reads TGTGCCAGCAGCGTAGGGGGGGCTTCGGGAAACACCATATATTTT.

The chain links TRBV5-4 to TRBJ1-2; unclear D gene. This CDR3 region has 13 residues. Germline lookup yields CDR1 SGHNT and CDR2 YYREEE (reference sequence). The V end lost 5 bases, the J end lost 2 bases, and 10 bases lay between the germline ends. The CDR3 region is CASSPDRNYGYTF. The CDR3 region has the DNA TGTGCCAGCAGTCCTGACCGAAACTATGGCTACACCTTC.

V gene TRBV7-2 combines with J gene TRBJ1-1; no clear D. The germline V gene encodes CDR1 SGHTA and CDR2 FQGNSA. This CDR3 region has 14 residues. The ends were cut back, 2 bases at V and 1 base at J, with 8 bases in the middle. CDR3 sequence: CASSLNSQNTEAFF. CDR3 DNA: TGTGCCAGCAGCTTAAATTCACAGAACACTGAAGCTTTCTTT.

The CDR3, as DNA: TGCGCCAGCAGTCAAAGTTGGACTGGAAACACCATATATTTT. This gives the protein CASSQSWTGNTIYF. The chain has TRBV23-1 and TRBJ1-3, with D hard to call. TRBV23-1 is treated as an ORF (open reading frame) with a function not yet certain. The CDR3 is 14 amino acids. The V gene lost 2 bases and the J gene lost 2 bases, with 7 bases spanning the gap.

This clone has just a few counts. The CDR3 reads CASSTSGDPDNEQFF. For the CDR3, the DNA is TGTGCCAGCAGCACAAGCGGGGACCCGGATAATGAGCAGTTCTTC. The rearrangement joins TRBV3-1 (or the pseudogene TRBV3-2) to TRBJ2-1, with 7 bases matching TRBD2. The length of the CDR3 is 15 residues. Germline V gene data show CDR1 as LGHDT and CDR2 as YNNKEL (reference sequence). The V segment lost 5 bases and the J segment 7 bases; nucleotides outside the gene matches: 11.

The V gene is TRBV3-1 (or the pseudogene TRBV3-2), the J gene TRBJ2-1; D not resolved. Germline-derived CDR1 and CDR2 are LGHDT and YNNKEL (reference sequence). V was shortened by 4 bases and J by 3 bases, with 10 bases between the two germline ends. This CDR3 comprises 14 residues. Written as DNA, the CDR3 is TGTGCCAGCAGCCGAAATTCCTACTACAATGAGCAGTTCTTC. Encoded protein: CASSRNSYYNEQFF.

This chain links TRBV19 with TRBJ1-2, with D unresolved. The V end was cut by 6 bases, the J end by 4 bases, with 12 bases between. This CDR3 spans 13 amino acids. CDR1 LNHDA and CDR2 SQIVND come from the germline V gene (reference sequence). The CDR3 nucleotides are TGTGCCAGTAGCCCTGGACTGATCTATGGCTACACCTTC. This translates into CASSPGLIYGYTF.

The chain combines TRBV2 with TRBJ1-6, with D uncertain. The V end was cut by 1 base, the J end by 3 bases, with 10 bases between. There are 16 residues in the CDR3. The germline V gene encodes CDR1 SNHLY and CDR2 FYNNEI. The CDR3 DNA sequence: TGTGCCAGCAGTGAAGGAAGACTTAGCTATAATTCACCCCTCCACTTT. Its translation: CASSEGRLSYNSPLHF.

The V gene is TRBV19, the J gene TRBJ2-1, with no clear D. The germline V and J ends were trimmed by 0 bases and 13 bases, with 16 bases remaining between them. CDR1 is LNHDA, CDR2 SQIVND, per germline (reference sequence). The CDR3 is made up of 14 amino acids. In DNA, the CDR3 is TGTGCCAGTAGTATAGATCTATTTGTTGGGGAACAGTTCTTC. Protein product: CASSIDLFVGEQFF.